This T cell receptor beta chain was sequenced in a study of OX40 agonist ivuxolimab in advanced cancers. Turning to this clone: No antigen is known for it.

V dropped 6 bases and J dropped 2 bases, with 7 bases sitting between them. Germline V gene sequence: CDR1 MNHEY, CDR2 SVGAGI. The CDR3 has 13 residues. Study conclusions and caveats: A proportion of nonresponders additionally exhibited low normalized T-cell clonal expansion. On average, a greater number of expanded clones characterised CD8+ T cells relative to CD4+.

Using immunoSEQ multiplex PCR, the repertoire was profiled, and TCRdb retains in-frame clones only, with some absent. The sample includes 40,000 or so clones, 88% of them seen just once. The TCR sequence derives from an adult with an advanced solid tumor such as melanoma, head and neck, liver or kidney cancer. The sequenced sample was CD4+ or CD8+ T cells sorted from blood, obtained in a trial of the OX40 agonist ivuxolimab. J is TRBJ2-2 and V is TRBV6-5, with D unresolved. As DNA, the CDR3 is TGTGCCAGCAGGACGGCCAACACCGGGGAGCTGTTTTTT. Its translation: CASRTANTGELFF.